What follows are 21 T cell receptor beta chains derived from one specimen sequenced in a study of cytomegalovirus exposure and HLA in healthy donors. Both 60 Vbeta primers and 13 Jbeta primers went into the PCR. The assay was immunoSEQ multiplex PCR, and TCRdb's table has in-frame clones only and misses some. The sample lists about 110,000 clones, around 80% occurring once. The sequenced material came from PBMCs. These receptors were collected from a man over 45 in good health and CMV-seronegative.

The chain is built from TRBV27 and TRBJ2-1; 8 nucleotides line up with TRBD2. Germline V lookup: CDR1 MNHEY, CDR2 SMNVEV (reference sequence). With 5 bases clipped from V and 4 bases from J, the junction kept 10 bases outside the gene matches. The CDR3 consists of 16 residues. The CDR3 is CASSPPRAGAYNEQFF. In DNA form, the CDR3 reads TGTGCCAGCAGTCCCCCTCGAGCGGGAGCGTACAATGAGCAGTTCTTC.

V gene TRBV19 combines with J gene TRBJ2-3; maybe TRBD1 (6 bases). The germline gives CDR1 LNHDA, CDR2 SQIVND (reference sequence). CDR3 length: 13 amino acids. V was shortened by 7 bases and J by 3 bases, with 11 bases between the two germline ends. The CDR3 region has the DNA TGTGCCAGTACCGTACAGGGAACAGATACGCAGTATTTT. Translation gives CASTVQGTDTQYF. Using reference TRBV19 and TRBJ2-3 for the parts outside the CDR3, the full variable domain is DGGITQSPKYLFRKEGQNVTLSCEQNLNHDAMYWYRQDPGQGLRLIYYSQIVNDFQKGDIAEGYSVSREKKESFPLTVTSAQKNPTAFYLCASTVQGTDTQYFGPGTRLTVL.

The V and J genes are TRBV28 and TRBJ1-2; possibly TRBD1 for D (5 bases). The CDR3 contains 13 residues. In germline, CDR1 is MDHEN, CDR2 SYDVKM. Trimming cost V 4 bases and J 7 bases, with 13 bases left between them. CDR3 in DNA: TGTGCCAGCAGTTCCCCGACAGCAGTTGGCTACACCTTC. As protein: CASSSPTAVGYTF.

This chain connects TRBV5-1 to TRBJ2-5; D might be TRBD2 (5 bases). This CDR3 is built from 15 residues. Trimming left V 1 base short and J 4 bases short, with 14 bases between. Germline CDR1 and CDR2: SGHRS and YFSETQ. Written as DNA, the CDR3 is TGCGCCAGCAGCTTGAATCCGGGGTCGGGAGAGACCCAGTACTTC. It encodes CASSLNPGSGETQYF. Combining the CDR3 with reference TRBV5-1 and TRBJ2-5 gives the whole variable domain KAGVTQTPRYLIKTRGQQVTLSCSPISGHRSVSWYQQTPGQGLQFLFEYFSETQRNKGNFPGRFSGRQFSNSRSEMNVSTLELGDSALYLCASSLNPGSGETQYFGPGTRLLVL.

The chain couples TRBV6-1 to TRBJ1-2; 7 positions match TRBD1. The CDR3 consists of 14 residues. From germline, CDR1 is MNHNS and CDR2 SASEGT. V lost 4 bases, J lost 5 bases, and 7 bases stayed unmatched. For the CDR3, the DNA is TGTGCCAGCAGTGGATCCGGGACAGCTTATGGCTACACCTTC. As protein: CASSGSGTAYGYTF.

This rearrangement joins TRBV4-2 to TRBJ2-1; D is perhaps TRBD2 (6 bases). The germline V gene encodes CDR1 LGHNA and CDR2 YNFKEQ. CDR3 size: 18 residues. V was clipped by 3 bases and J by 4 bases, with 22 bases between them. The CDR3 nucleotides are TGTGCCAGCAGCCATCCCCCGAACCGTGGACTAAAGTACAATGAGCAGTTCTTC. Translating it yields CASSHPPNRGLKYNEQFF.

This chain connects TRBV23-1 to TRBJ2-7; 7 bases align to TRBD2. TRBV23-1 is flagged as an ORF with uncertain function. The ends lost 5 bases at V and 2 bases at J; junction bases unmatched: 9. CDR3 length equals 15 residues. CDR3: CASSDGRVGAYEQYF. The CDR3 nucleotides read TGCGCCAGCAGTGATGGGAGGGTCGGGGCCTACGAGCAGTACTTC.

The CDR3: CASSAQNTGNTEAFF. The CDR3 bases are TGTGCCAGCAGTGCCCAGAATACAGGGAACACTGAAGCTTTCTTT. This sequence joins TRBV6-1 and TRBJ1-1, with D maybe TRBD1 (5 bases). The V end lost 4 bases, the J end lost 1 base, and 13 bases lay between the germline ends. CDR3 size: 15 residues. CDR1 is MNHNS, CDR2 SASEGT, per germline.

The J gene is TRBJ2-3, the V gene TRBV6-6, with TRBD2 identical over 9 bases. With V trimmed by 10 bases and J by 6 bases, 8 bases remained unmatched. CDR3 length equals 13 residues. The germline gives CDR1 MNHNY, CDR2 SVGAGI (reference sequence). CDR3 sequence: CATMTSGRDTQYF. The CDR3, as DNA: TGTGCCACGATGACTAGCGGAAGGGATACGCAGTATTTT.

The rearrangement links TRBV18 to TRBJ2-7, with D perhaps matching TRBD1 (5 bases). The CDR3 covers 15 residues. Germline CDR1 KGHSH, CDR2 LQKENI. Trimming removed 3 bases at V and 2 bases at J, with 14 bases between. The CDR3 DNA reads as TGTGCCAGCTCACCTAGGCAGACAGCGACCTACGAGCAGTACTTC. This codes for CASSPRQTATYEQYF. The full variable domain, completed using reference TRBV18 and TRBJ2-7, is NAGVMQNPRHLVRRRGQEARLRCSPMKGHSHVYWYRQLPEEGLKFMVYLQKENIIDESGMPKERFSAEFPKEGPSILRIQQVVRGDSAAYFCASSPRQTATYEQYFGPGTRLTVT.

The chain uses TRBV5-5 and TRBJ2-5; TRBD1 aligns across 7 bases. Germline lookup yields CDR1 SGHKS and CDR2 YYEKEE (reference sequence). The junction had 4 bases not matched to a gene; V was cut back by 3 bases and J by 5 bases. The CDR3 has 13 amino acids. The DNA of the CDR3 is TGTGCCAGCAGCTCGACAGGGATGGAGACCCAGTACTTC. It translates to CASSSTGMETQYF.

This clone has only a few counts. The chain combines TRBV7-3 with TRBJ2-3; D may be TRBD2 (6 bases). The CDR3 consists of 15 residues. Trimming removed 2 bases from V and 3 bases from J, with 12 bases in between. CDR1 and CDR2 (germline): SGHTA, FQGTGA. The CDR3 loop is CASSLGLALTDTQYF. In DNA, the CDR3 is TGTGCCAGCAGCTTAGGGCTAGCGCTAACAGATACGCAGTATTTT. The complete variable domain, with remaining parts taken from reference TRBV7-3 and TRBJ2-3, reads GAGVSQTPSNKVTEKGKYVELRCDPISGHTALYWYRQSLGQGPEFLIYFQGTGAADDSGLPNDRFFAVRPEGSVSTLKIQRTERGDSAVYLCASSLGLALTDTQYFGPGTRLTVL.

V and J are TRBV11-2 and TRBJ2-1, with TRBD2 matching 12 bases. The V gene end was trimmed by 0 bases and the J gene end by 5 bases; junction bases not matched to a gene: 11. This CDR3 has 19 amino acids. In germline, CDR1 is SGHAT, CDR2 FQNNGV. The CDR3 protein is CASSLDLLPTSGRNNEQFF. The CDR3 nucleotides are TGTGCCAGCAGCTTAGATCTTCTCCCGACTAGCGGGAGAAACAATGAGCAGTTCTTC.

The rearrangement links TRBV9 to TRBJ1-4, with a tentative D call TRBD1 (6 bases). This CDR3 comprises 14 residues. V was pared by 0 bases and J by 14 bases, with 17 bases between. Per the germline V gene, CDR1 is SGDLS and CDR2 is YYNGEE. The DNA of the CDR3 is TGTGCCAGCAGCGTAGGGGCAGGGGAGGGCAGTCTGTTTTTT. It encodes CASSVGAGEGSLFF.

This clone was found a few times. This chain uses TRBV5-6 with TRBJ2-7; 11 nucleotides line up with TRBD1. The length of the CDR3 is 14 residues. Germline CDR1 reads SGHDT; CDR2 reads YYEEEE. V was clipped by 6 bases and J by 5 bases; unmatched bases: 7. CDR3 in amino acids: CASTGTGGLDEQYF. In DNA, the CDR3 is TGTGCCAGCACCGGGACAGGGGGGCTTGACGAGCAGTACTTC.

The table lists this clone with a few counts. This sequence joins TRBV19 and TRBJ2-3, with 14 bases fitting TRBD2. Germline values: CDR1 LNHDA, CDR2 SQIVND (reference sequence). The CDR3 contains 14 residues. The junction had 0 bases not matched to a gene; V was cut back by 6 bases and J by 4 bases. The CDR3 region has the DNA TGTGCCAGTAGGGGACTAGCGGGAGCAGATACGCAGTATTTT. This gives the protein CASRGLAGADTQYF.

The CDR3 bases are TGTGCCAGCAGTTCCATATACCGGGGCTACGAGCAGTACTTC. It specifies CASSSIYRGYEQYF. The chain combines TRBV27 with TRBJ2-7, with D possibly TRBD2 on 5 matching bases. V gave up 4 bases and J gave up 3 bases, with 13 bases separating them. Germline CDR1 MNHEY, CDR2 SMNVEV (reference sequence). This CDR3 comprises 14 residues.

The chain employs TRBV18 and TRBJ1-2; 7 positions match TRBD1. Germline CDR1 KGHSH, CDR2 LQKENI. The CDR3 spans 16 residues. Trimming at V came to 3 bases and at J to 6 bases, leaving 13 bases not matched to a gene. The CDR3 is CASSPHPAGGRNGYTF. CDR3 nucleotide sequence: TGTGCCAGCTCACCTCATCCCGCAGGGGGACGGAATGGCTACACCTTC.

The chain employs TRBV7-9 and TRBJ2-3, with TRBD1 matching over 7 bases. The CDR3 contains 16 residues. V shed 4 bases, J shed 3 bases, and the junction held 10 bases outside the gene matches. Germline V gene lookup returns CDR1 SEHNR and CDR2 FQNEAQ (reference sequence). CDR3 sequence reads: CASSSPQGKVTDTQYF. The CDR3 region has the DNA TGTGCCAGCAGCTCCCCACAGGGGAAGGTGACAGATACGCAGTATTTT.

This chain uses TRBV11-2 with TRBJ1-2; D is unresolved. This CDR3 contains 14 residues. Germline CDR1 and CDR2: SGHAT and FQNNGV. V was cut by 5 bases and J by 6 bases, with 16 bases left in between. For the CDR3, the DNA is TGTGCCAGCAGCCCTCAGGTGGATACCCATGGCTACACCTTC. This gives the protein CASSPQVDTHGYTF. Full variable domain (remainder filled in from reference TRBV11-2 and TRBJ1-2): EAGVAQSPRYKIIEKRQSVAFWCNPISGHATLYWYQQILGQGPKLLIQFQNNGVVDDSQLPKDRFSAERLKGVDSTLKIQPAKLEDSAVYLCASSPQVDTHGYTFGSGTRLTVV.

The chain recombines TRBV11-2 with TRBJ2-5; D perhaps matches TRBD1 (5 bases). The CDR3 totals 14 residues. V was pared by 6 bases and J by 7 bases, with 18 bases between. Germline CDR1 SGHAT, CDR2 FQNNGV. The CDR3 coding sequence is TGTGCCAGCAGGGATAGGGGCTCCGAGTGGACCCAGTACTTC. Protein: CASRDRGSEWTQYF.